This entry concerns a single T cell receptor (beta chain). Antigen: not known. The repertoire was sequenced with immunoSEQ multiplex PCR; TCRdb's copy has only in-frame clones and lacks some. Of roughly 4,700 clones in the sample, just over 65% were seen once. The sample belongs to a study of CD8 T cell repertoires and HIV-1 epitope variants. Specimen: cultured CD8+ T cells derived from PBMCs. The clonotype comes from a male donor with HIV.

The CDR3 DNA reads as TGCGCCAGCAGCCCCACAGGCCTAGGGGCCGGGGAGCTGTTTTTT. Amino acid sequence: CASSPTGLGAGELFF. The V gene is TRBV4-3, the J gene TRBJ2-2, with D possibly matching TRBD1 (5 bases). The CDR3 contains 15 residues. V dropped 4 bases and J dropped 6 bases, with 15 bases sitting between them. Germline V CDR1 and CDR2: LGHNA, YSLEER.